These 12 T cell receptor beta chains originate from one sample sequenced in a study of blood T cell repertoires in COVID-19. Repertoires were generated with immunoSEQ multiplex PCR, while TCRdb's copy carries only in-frame clones and drops some. The data contain about 190,000 clones, just under 85% of them singletons. The specimen was peripheral blood. The receptors derive from a woman between 70 and 85 years old with active or convalescent COVID-19.

The chain is built from TRBV29-1 and TRBJ2-2, with 9 nucleotides matching TRBD2. V shed 6 bases and J 7 bases; nucleotides not matched to a gene: 12. CDR1 is SQVTM, CDR2 ANQGSEA, per germline. The CDR3 runs 15 residues. The CDR3 region is CSVYELAGRVGELFF. CDR3 in DNA: TGCAGCGTCTACGAACTAGCGGGTCGGGTCGGGGAGCTGTTTTTT.

The CDR3 reads CASSHLTIHEQFF. In DNA, the CDR3 is TGCGCCAGCAGCCACCTGACTATCCATGAGCAGTTCTTC. The V gene is TRBV4-1, the J gene TRBJ2-1, with D possibly matching TRBD2 (5 bases). This CDR3 contains 13 residues. Trimming took off 3 bases at V and 8 bases at J, with 11 bases between the two ends. Germline V CDR1 and CDR2: MGHRA, YSYEKL.

The chain links TRBV14 to TRBJ1-2; possible D gene TRBD1, 5 bases. The length of the CDR3 is 15 residues. Per germline, CDR1 SGHDN and CDR2 FVKESK. The V end was cut by 5 bases, the J end by 4 bases, with 17 bases between. The CDR3 region is CASSISWGEGYGYTF. CDR3 nucleotides: TGTGCCAGCAGCATTTCCTGGGGGGAAGGCTATGGCTACACCTTC.

This clone is termed medium-sized. The chain uses TRBV19 and TRBJ1-2, with a possible D match to TRBD1 (6 bases). CDR3 length: 14 residues. The V gene lost 7 bases and the J gene lost 8 bases, with 20 bases spanning the gap. Germline V gene sequence: CDR1 LNHDA, CDR2 SQIVND (reference sequence). CDR3 in amino acids: CASTTTNRVGGYTF. Written as DNA, the CDR3 is TGTGCCAGTACCACTACGAACAGGGTGGGAGGCTACACCTTC.

The rearrangement joins TRBV4-2 to TRBJ2-3; TRBD2 matches at 14 bases. Germline values: CDR1 LGHNA, CDR2 YNFKEQ. The CDR3 length is 14 residues. The V gene end was trimmed by 2 bases and the J gene end by 15 bases; junction bases not matched to a gene: 7. The CDR3 is CASSQSTGTSGGYF. CDR3 DNA sequence: TGTGCCAGCAGCCAATCAACCGGGACTAGCGGGGGTTATTTT.

This chain connects TRBV10-1 to TRBJ2-3, with TRBD2 matching over 9 bases. Per the germline V gene, CDR1 is WNHNN and CDR2 is SYGVQD (reference sequence). CDR3 length: 16 amino acids. With 4 bases clipped from V and 4 bases from J, the junction kept 9 bases outside the gene matches. The CDR3 protein is CASSGEAGGPADTQYF. For the CDR3, the DNA is TGCGCCAGCAGTGGGGAGGCGGGAGGGCCAGCAGATACGCAGTATTTT.

The chain employs TRBV5-6 and TRBJ2-7, with 12 bases that match TRBD2. Germline CDR1 is SGHDT and CDR2 is YYEEEE. The CDR3 totals 17 residues. V gave up 0 bases and J gave up 3 bases; unmatched junction bases: 7. The CDR3 loop is CASSLVAGLAGYYEQYF. DNA for the CDR3: TGTGCCAGCAGCTTGGTGGCGGGACTAGCGGGTTACTACGAGCAGTACTTC. The complete variable domain, with remaining parts taken from reference TRBV5-6 and TRBJ2-7, reads DAGVTQSPTHLIKTRGQQVTLRCSPKSGHDTVSWYQQALGQGPQFIFQYYEEEERQRGNFPDRFSGHQFPNYSSELNVNALLLGDSALYLCASSLVAGLAGYYEQYFGPGTRLTVT.

The count of this clone is one. The rearrangement joins TRBV4-1 to TRBJ2-1; 7 bases line up with TRBD2. V lost 0 bases, J lost 8 bases, and 10 bases stayed unmatched. Germline CDR1 is MGHRA and CDR2 is YSYEKL. CDR3 length equals 16 residues. The CDR3 is CASSQEWASGSYEQFF. CDR3 bases: TGCGCCAGCAGCCAAGAGTGGGCTAGCGGCAGTTATGAGCAGTTCTTC.

V gene TRBV28 combines with J gene TRBJ2-7, with 10 bases matching TRBD1. The CDR3 has 15 residues. The trim removed 3 bases at V and 4 bases at J, leaving 6 bases unmatched. In germline, CDR1 is MDHEN, CDR2 SYDVKM. CDR3 bases: TGTGCCAGCAGTTTTCCCGGGACAGGGGCGTACGAGCAGTACTTC. Its translation: CASSFPGTGAYEQYF.

The sample holds one count of this clone. The chain has TRBV5-1 and TRBJ1-1; no definite D call. Per the germline V gene, CDR1 is SGHRS and CDR2 is YFSETQ. Deletions cut 4 bases from V and 1 base from J, with 17 bases between. CDR3 length: 16 amino acids. The CDR3 nucleotides are TGCGCCAGCAGCGGGATATCGGGGTCGAGGAACACTGAAGCTTTCTTT. The encoded protein is CASSGISGSRNTEAFF.

This sequence joins TRBV5-8 and TRBJ1-1; 8 bases map to TRBD1. The trim removed 3 bases at V and 4 bases at J, leaving 11 bases unmatched. This CDR3 has 16 residues. The germline CDR1 and CDR2 sequences are SGHTS and YDEGEE. CDR3 coding DNA: TGTGCCAGCAGCTCTTCGACAGGGGTTCTTACCACTGAAGCTTTCTTT. This gives the protein CASSSSTGVLTTEAFF.

The count of this clone is one. V is TRBV20-1 and J is TRBJ1-5; D is unresolved. Deletions cut 0 bases from V and 11 bases from J, with 8 bases between. Germline V gene data show CDR1 as DFQATT and CDR2 as SNEGSKA (reference sequence). CDR3 length: 11 residues. The CDR3 spells CSARDPPAQHF. Written as DNA, the CDR3 is TGCAGTGCTAGAGATCCTCCGGCCCAGCATTTT.